This T cell receptor beta chain is from a study of OX40 agonist ivuxolimab in advanced cancers. On the study more broadly: The dose of intravenous ivuxolimab that patients received every 2 weeks ranged from 0.01 to 10 mg/kg. The eligibility criteria allowed prior anti-PD-1, anti-PD-L1 or anti-CTLA-4 therapy, and approximately 42% had some.

Concerning this clone: Its antigen is not known.

Germline V lookup: CDR1 KGHSH, CDR2 LQKENI. This CDR3 spans 14 amino acids. V lost 6 bases, J lost 5 bases, and 17 bases lay in between. Study results and limitations: Both CD4+ and CD8+ T cell populations in blood had undergone clonal expansion by week 6 at 0.1 to 3.0 mg/kg. It was also the case that some nonresponders had low normalized T-cell clonal expansion.

The protocol was immunoSEQ multiplex PCR, while the TCRdb copy is restricted to in-frame clones and leaves out a portion. The sample has 77,000 or so clones, about 92% seen once. This clonotype originated in an adult with an advanced solid tumor such as melanoma, head and neck, liver or kidney cancer. The rearrangement links TRBV18 to TRBJ2-7; D may correspond to TRBD1 or TRBD2 (7 bases each). The sequencing here drew on CD4+ or CD8+ T cells sorted from blood, taken in a trial of the OX40 agonist ivuxolimab. In nucleotides, the CDR3 is TGTGCCAGCTCTCAGGGGGGGGCCCCTGACGAGCAGTACTTC. Translated, it gives CASSQGGAPDEQYF.